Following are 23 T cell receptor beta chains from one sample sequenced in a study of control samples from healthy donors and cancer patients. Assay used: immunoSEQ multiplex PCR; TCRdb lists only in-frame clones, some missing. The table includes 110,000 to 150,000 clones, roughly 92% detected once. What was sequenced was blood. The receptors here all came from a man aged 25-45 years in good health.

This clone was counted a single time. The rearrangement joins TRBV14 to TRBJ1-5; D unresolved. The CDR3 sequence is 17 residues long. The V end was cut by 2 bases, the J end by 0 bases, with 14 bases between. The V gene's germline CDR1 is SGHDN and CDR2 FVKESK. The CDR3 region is CASSQQRIRDSNQPQHF. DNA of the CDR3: TGTGCCAGCAGCCAACAAAGGATACGGGATAGCAATCAGCCCCAGCATTTT. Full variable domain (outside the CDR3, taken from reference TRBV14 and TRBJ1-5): EAGVTQFPSHSVIEKGQTVTLRCDPISGHDNLYWYRRVMGKEIKFLLHFVKESKQDESGMPNNRFLAERTGGTYSTLKVQPAELEDSGVYFCASSQQRIRDSNQPQHFGDGTRLSIL.

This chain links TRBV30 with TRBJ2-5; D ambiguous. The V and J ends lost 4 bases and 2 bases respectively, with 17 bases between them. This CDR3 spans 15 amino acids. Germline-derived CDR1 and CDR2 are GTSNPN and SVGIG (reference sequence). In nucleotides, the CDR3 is TGTGCCTGGACCCCCGACGTATTACCTCAAGAGACCCAGTACTTC. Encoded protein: CAWTPDVLPQETQYF.

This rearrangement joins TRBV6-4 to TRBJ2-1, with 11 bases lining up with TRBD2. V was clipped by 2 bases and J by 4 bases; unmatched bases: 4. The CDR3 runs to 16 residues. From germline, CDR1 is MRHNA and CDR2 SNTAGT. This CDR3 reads CASSDVGTSGYNEQFF. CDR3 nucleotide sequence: TGTGCCAGCAGTGACGTCGGGACTAGCGGTTACAATGAGCAGTTCTTC.

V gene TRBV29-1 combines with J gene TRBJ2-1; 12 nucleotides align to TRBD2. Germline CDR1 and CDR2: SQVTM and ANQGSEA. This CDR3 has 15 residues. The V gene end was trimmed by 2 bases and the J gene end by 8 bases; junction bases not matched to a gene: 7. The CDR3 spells CSVELAGGPGDEQFF. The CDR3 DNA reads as TGCAGCGTTGAACTAGCGGGAGGGCCAGGGGATGAGCAGTTCTTC.

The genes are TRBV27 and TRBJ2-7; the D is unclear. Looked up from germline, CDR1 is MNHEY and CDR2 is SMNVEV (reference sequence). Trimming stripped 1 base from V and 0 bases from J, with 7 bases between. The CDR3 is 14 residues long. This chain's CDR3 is CASSLWSSSYEQYF. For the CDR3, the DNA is TGTGCCAGCAGTTTATGGTCAAGCTCCTACGAGCAGTACTTC.

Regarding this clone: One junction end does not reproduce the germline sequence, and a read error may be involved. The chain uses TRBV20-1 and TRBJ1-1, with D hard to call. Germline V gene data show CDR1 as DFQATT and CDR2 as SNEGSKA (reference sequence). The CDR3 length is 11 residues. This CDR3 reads CSASLFTSPLF. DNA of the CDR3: TGCAGTGCTTCGCTTTTTACATCGCCGCTTTTT.

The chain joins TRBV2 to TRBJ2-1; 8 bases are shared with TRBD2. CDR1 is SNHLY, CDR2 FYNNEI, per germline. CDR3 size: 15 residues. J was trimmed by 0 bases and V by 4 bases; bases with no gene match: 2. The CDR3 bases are TGTGCCAGCAGTGGAGGGACTAGCTCCTACAATGAGCAGTTCTTC. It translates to CASSGGTSSYNEQFF.

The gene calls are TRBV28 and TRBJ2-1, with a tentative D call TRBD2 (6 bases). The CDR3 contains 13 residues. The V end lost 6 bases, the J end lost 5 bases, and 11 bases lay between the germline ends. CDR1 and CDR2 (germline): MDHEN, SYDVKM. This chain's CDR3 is CASRSGLHNEQFF. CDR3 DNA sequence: TGTGCCAGCAGATCGGGACTCCACAATGAGCAGTTCTTC. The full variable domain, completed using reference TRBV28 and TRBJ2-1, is DVKVTQSSRYLVKRTGEKVFLECVQDMDHENMFWYRQDPGLGLRLIYFSYDVKMKEKGDIPEGYSVSREKKERFSLILESASTNQTSMYLCASRSGLHNEQFFGPGTRLTVL.

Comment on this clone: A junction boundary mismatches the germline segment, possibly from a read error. The CDR3 loop reads CASSSKGGGLSSGLSF. As DNA, the CDR3 is TGTGCCAGCAGCTCCAAGGGAGGGGGGTTGTCTAGCGGGCTCTCTTTT. The chain couples TRBV9 to TRBJ2-3; 8 positions match TRBD2. The CDR3 totals 16 residues. Germline-derived CDR1 and CDR2 are SGDLS and YYNGEE. The variable domain in full, completed from reference TRBV9 and TRBJ2-3, reads DSGVTQTPKHLITATGQRVTLRCSPRSGDLSVYWYQQSLDQGLQFLIQYYNGEERAKGNILERFSAQQFPDLHSELNLSSLELGDSALYFCASSSKGGGLSSGLSFGPGTRLTVL.

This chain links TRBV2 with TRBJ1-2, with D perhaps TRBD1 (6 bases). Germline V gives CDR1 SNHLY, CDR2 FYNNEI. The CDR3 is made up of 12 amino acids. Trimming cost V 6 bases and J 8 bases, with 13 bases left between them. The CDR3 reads CASSPTTGGYTF. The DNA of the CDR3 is TGTGCCAGCAGCCCTACGACAGGCGGCTACACCTTC.

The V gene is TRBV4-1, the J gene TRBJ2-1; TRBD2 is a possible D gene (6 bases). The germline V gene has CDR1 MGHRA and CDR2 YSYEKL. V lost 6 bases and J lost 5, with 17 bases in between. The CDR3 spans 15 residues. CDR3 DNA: TGCGCCAGCAGAGGAGGAGGGGCTAACAACAATGAGCAGTTCTTC. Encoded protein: CASRGGGANNNEQFF.

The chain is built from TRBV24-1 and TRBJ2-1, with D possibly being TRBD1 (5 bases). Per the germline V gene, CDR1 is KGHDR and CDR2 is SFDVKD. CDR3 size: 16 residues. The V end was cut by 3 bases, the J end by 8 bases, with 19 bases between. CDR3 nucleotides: TGTGCCACCAGTGATCGGTCAGGGCGGATAGGGGATGAGCAGTTCTTC. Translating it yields CATSDRSGRIGDEQFF.

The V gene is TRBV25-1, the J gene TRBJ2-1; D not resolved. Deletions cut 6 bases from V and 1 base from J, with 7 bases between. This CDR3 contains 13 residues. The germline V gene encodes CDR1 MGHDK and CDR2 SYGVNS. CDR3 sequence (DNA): TGTGCCAGCAGGGTCAATTCCTACAATGAGCAGTTCTTC. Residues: CASRVNSYNEQFF.

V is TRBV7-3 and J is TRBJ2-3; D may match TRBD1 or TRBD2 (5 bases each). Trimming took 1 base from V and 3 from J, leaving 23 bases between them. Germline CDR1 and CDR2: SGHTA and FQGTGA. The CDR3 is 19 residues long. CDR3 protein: CASSLKGPLRAGETDTQYF. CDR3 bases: TGTGCCAGCAGCTTAAAGGGACCCCTTCGGGCAGGAGAGACAGATACGCAGTATTTT.

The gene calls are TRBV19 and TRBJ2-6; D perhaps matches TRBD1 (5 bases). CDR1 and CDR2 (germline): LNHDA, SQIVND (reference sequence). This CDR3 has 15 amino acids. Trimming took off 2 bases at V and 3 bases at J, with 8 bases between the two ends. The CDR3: CASSISGYGANVLTF. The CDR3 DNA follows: TGTGCCAGTAGTATATCAGGGTATGGGGCCAACGTCCTGACTTTC. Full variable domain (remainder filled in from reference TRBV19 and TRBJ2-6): DGGITQSPKYLFRKEGQNVTLSCEQNLNHDAMYWYRQDPGQGLRLIYYSQIVNDFQKGDIAEGYSVSREKKESFPLTVTSAQKNPTAFYLCASSISGYGANVLTFGAGSRLTVL.

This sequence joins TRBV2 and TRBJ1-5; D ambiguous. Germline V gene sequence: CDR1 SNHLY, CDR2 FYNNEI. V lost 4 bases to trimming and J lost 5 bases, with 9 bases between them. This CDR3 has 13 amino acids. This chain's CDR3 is CASSVTRDQPQHF. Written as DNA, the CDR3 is TGTGCCAGCAGTGTGACAAGGGATCAGCCCCAGCATTTT.

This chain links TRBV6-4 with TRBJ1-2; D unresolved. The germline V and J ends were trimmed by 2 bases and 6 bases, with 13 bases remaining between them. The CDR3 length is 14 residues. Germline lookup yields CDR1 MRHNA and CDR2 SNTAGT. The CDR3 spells CASSDTQTSHGYTF. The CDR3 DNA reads TGTGCCAGCAGTGACACCCAGACCTCCCATGGCTACACCTTC.

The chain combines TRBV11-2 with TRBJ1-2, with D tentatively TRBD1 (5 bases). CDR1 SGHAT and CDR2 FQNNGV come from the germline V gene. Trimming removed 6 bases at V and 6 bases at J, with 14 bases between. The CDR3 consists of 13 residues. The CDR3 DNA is TGTGCCAGCAGTCTCATCCGGGGGGATGGCTACACCTTC. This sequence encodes CASSLIRGDGYTF.

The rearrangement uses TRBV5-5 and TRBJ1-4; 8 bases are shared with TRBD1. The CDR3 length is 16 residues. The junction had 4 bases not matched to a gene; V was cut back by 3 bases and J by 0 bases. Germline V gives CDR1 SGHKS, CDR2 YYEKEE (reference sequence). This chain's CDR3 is CASSSPGGTTNEKLFF. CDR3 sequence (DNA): TGTGCCAGCAGCTCTCCAGGGGGCACAACTAATGAAAAACTGTTTTTT.

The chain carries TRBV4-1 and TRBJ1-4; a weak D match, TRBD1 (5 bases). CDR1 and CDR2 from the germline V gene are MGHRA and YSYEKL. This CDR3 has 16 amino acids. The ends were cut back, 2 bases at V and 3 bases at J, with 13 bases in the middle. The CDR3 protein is CASSQWGPVANEKLFF. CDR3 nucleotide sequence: TGCGCCAGCAGCCAATGGGGACCGGTGGCTAATGAAAAACTGTTTTTT.

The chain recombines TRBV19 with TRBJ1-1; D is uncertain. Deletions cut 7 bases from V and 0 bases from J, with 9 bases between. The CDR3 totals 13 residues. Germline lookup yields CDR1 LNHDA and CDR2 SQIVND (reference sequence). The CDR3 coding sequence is TGTGCCAGTACCCCCCGGGTGAACACTGAAGCTTTCTTT. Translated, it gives CASTPRVNTEAFF.

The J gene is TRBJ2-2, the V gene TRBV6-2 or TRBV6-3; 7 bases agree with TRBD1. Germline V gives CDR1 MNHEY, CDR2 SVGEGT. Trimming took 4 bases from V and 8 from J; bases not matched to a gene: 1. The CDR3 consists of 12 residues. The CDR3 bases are TGTGCCAGCAGTTGGGGACAGGGGGAGCTGTTTTTT. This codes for CASSWGQGELFF.

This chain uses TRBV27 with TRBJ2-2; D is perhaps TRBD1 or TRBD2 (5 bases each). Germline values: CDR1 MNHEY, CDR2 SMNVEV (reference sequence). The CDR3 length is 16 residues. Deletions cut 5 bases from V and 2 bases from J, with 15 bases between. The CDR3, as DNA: TGTGCCAGCAGTACCTCCGGGACCGTTAACACCGGGGAGCTGTTTTTT. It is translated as CASSTSGTVNTGELFF.